A single sample is the source of the 21 T cell receptor beta chains below, sequenced in a study of blood T cell repertoires in COVID-19. The data were produced by immunoSEQ multiplex PCR, yet TCRdb's version contains in-frame clones alone and is incomplete. Of approximately 180,000 clones listed, around 76% are singletons. Material for sequencing was peripheral blood. The receptors stem from a woman aged 70-85 years with acute or convalescent COVID-19.

V usage is TRBV24-1 and J usage is TRBJ2-7; a weak D match, TRBD2 (7 bases). This CDR3 region has 14 residues. Germline CDR1 KGHDR, CDR2 SFDVKD. V shed 9 bases and J shed 3 bases, with 17 bases lying between them. CDR3 amino acids: CATAKGGTNYEQYF. DNA of the CDR3: TGTGCCACCGCCAAAGGGGGGACTAACTACGAGCAGTACTTC.

The rearrangement uses TRBV29-1 and TRBJ1-4; 7 nucleotides line up with TRBD1. The junction had 6 bases not matched to a gene; V was cut back by 4 bases and J by 7 bases. CDR3 size: 13 residues. The V gene's germline CDR1 is SQVTM and CDR2 ANQGSEA. The CDR3 nucleotides are TGCAGCGTTGGGGGCCAGGGGGGTGAAAAACTGTTTTTT. Translated, it gives CSVGGQGGEKLFF. Filled out from reference TRBV29-1 and TRBJ1-4, the complete variable domain reads SAVISQKPSRDICQRGTSLTIQCQVDSQVTMMFWYRQQPGQSLTLIATANQGSEATYESGFVIDKFPISRPNLTFSTLTVSNMSPEDSSIYLCSVGGQGGEKLFFGSGTQLSVL.

This clone was seen just once. The gene calls are TRBV18 and TRBJ2-1, with 8 bases fitting TRBD2. CDR1 is KGHSH, CDR2 LQKENI, per germline. Germline trimming cut 2 bases from V and 6 bases from J; bases unmatched to any gene: 12. The length of the CDR3 is 17 residues. CDR3 residues: CASSPSLAGSGGNEQFF. The CDR3 region has the DNA TGTGCCAGCTCACCATCTTTAGCGGGGTCCGGGGGCAATGAGCAGTTCTTC.

In its sample, this clone was seen a few times. The chain couples TRBV28 to TRBJ2-7; 11 bases are shared with TRBD2. The CDR3 sequence is 15 residues long. The V gene's germline CDR1 is MDHEN and CDR2 SYDVKM. J gave up 2 bases and V 5 bases, and 5 bases lay outside the gene matches. As DNA, the CDR3 is TGTGCCAGCAGTCCCCTAGCGGGAGGAACCTACGAGCAGTACTTC. Translation: CASSPLAGGTYEQYF.

This clone was seen only once. The V gene is TRBV5-4, the J gene TRBJ1-4; D may be TRBD1 (6 bases). Trimming shortened V by 4 bases and J by 0 bases, and 19 bases separated the two germline ends. CDR1 and CDR2 from the germline V gene are SGHNT and YYREEE (reference sequence). The CDR3 consists of 18 residues. This CDR3 reads CASSLGSGVLTTNEKLFF. Here the CDR3 DNA reads TGTGCCAGCAGCCTTGGGTCAGGGGTTTTAACAACTAATGAAAAACTGTTTTTT. The whole variable domain, filled in from reference TRBV5-4 and TRBJ1-4, reads ETGVTQSPTHLIKTRGQQVTLRCSSQSGHNTVSWYQQALGQGPQFIFQYYREEENGRGNFPPRFSGLQFPNYSSELNVNALELDDSALYLCASSLGSGVLTTNEKLFFGSGTQLSVL.

V is TRBV19 and J is TRBJ1-2; D is ambiguous. Trimming left V 3 bases short and J 0 bases short, with 5 bases between. The CDR3 loop spans 13 amino acids. Germline CDR1 reads LNHDA; CDR2 reads SQIVND (reference sequence). CDR3 loop: CASSIVTNYGYTF. The CDR3 DNA is TGTGCCAGTAGTATCGTAACTAACTATGGCTACACCTTC.

This chain uses TRBV14 with TRBJ1-2; D ambiguous. Trimming took off 2 bases at V and 0 bases at J, with 16 bases between the two ends. From germline, CDR1 is SGHDN and CDR2 FVKESK. CDR3 length: 17 residues. DNA of the CDR3: TGTGCCAGCAGCCAAATGGCGGCAGTCCCAGCTAACTATGGCTACACCTTC. Its translation is CASSQMAAVPANYGYTF.

The chain combines TRBV27 with TRBJ2-1, with 9 bases matching TRBD1. V lost 3 bases and J lost 6; bases outside the gene matches: 6. This CDR3 has 15 amino acids. Per germline, CDR1 MNHEY and CDR2 SMNVEV (reference sequence). CDR3 sequence reads: CASSFGTGLGNEQFF. DNA of the CDR3: TGTGCCAGCAGTTTCGGGACAGGGTTAGGCAATGAGCAGTTCTTC.

This chain links TRBV19 with TRBJ2-5; TRBD2 matches at 11 bases. Germline CDR1 reads LNHDA; CDR2 reads SQIVND (reference sequence). The V gene end was trimmed by 7 bases and the J gene end by 4 bases; junction bases not matched to a gene: 5. The CDR3 covers 14 residues. The CDR3 spells CASNLGTSGETQYF. The CDR3 nucleotides read TGTGCCAGTAACCTGGGGACTAGCGGAGAGACCCAGTACTTC.

This clone was found a few times. The chain links TRBV30 to TRBJ1-6, with a possible D match to TRBD1 (5 bases). This CDR3 has 15 residues. Germline values: CDR1 GTSNPN, CDR2 SVGIG (reference sequence). Trimming removed 5 bases at V and 0 bases at J, with 11 bases between. The DNA for the CDR3 is TGTGCCTGGCTTCGACAGAGCTCCTATAATTCACCCCTCCACTTT. This sequence encodes CAWLRQSSYNSPLHF.

The chain combines TRBV25-1 with TRBJ2-7; 7 bases line up with TRBD1. CDR3 length equals 14 residues. Germline-derived CDR1 and CDR2 are MGHDK and SYGVNS. Unmatched junction bases numbered 3, after V lost 2 bases and J lost 2 bases. The CDR3 protein is CASSELGQAYEQYF. The CDR3 DNA is TGTGCCAGCAGTGAACTCGGACAGGCCTACGAGCAGTACTTC.

The sample holds one count of this clone. The chain employs TRBV10-3 and TRBJ2-5; 9 bases match TRBD2. V gave up 7 bases and J gave up 1 base; unmatched junction bases: 4. This CDR3 contains 14 residues. Germline CDR1 ENHRY, CDR2 SYGVKD. DNA of the CDR3: TGTGCCATCAAAGGCGGGGGGGCCCAAGAGACCCAGTACTTC. It encodes CAIKGGGAQETQYF.

In regard to this clone: A much larger clone differs from this one at a single base, so this may be a read error. CDR3 sequence (DNA): TGTGCCAGCAGCTTAGACGGAGACACTGAAGCTTTCTTT. Translation: CASSLDGDTEAFF. The gene calls are TRBV7-9 and TRBJ1-1; no firm D call. The germline gives CDR1 SEHNR, CDR2 FQNEAQ (reference sequence). There are 13 residues in the CDR3. Trimming left V 1 base short and J 3 bases short, with 6 bases between.

This clone has only one observation. The chain is built from TRBV4-3 and TRBJ2-3, with 12 bases that match TRBD2. CDR1 LGHNA and CDR2 YSLEER come from the germline V gene. Trimming took 0 bases from V and 4 from J; bases not matched to a gene: 2. This CDR3 has 16 amino acids. As DNA, the CDR3 is TGCGCCAGCAGCCAAGACCTAGCGGGAGGGGCAGATACGCAGTATTTT. It specifies CASSQDLAGGADTQYF.

By share, this clone counts as medium-sized. The chain is built from TRBV4-1 and TRBJ2-7; the D is unclear. Between the trimmed V and J ends, which lost 4 bases and 0 bases, there was a span of 10 bases. CDR1 MGHRA and CDR2 YSYEKL come from the germline V gene. The CDR3 loop spans 14 amino acids. CDR3 sequence (DNA): TGCGCCAGCAGCCCATTACTGAGCTCCTACGAGCAGTACTTC. It translates to CASSPLLSSYEQYF.

The J gene is TRBJ2-7, the V gene TRBV27; 7 nucleotides line up with TRBD1. The ends lost 5 bases at V and 0 bases at J; junction bases unmatched: 16. This CDR3 comprises 18 residues. The germline V gene encodes CDR1 MNHEY and CDR2 SMNVEV (reference sequence). The chain's CDR3 is CASSTIGPTGRSSYEQYF. The CDR3 coding sequence is TGTGCCAGCAGTACCATCGGCCCGACAGGGCGAAGCTCCTACGAGCAGTACTTC.

The V call is TRBV28, the J call TRBJ1-6; tentative D call: TRBD1 (5 bases). V gave up 5 bases and J gave up 0 bases, with 17 bases separating them. This CDR3 has 18 amino acids. The germline CDR1 and CDR2 sequences are MDHEN and SYDVKM. CDR3 nucleotides: TGTGCCAGCAGTCTCAGGGCAGCAAAGAGCTCCTATAATTCACCCCTCCACTTT. This sequence encodes CASSLRAAKSSYNSPLHF.

This chain joins TRBV5-4 and TRBJ2-2; tentatively, D is TRBD1 (8 bases). The CDR3 has 16 amino acids. Trimming stripped 2 bases from V and 6 bases from J, with 17 bases between. CDR1 and CDR2 from the germline V gene are SGHNT and YYREEE (reference sequence). The CDR3 DNA reads TGTGCCAGCAGCTTTAACAGGGGGGGCGACGCCGGGGAGCTGTTTTTT. Residues: CASSFNRGGDAGELFF.

The chain uses TRBV30 and TRBJ1-5; the D gene is possibly TRBD1 (6 bases). There are 13 residues in the CDR3. V was cut by 0 bases and J by 7 bases, with 10 bases left in between. The germline CDR1 and CDR2 sequences are GTSNPN and SVGIG (reference sequence). CDR3 loop: CAWSVLRGQPQHF. The CDR3 bases are TGTGCCTGGAGTGTACTAAGGGGGCAGCCCCAGCATTTT.

The rearrangement links TRBV12-3 or TRBV12-4 to TRBJ2-7; unclear D gene. The CDR3 extends over 11 amino acids. The V end lost 5 bases, the J end lost 3 bases, and 5 bases lay between the germline ends. CDR3 in amino acids: CASSISYEQYF. The CDR3 coding sequence is TGTGCCAGCAGTATCAGCTACGAGCAGTACTTC.

This clone was seen only a few times. The J gene is TRBJ2-7, the V gene TRBV11-2; possible D gene TRBD1, 6 bases. The CDR3 contains 15 residues. The germline V and J ends were trimmed by 5 bases and 3 bases, with 17 bases remaining between them. The germline V gene encodes CDR1 SGHAT and CDR2 FQNNGV. In nucleotides, the CDR3 is TGTGCCAGCAGCCAGGACAGTGGGGTAGACTACGAGCAGTACTTC. It yields the protein CASSQDSGVDYEQYF.